The next 11 T cell receptor beta chains were all read from a single sample in a study of blood T cell repertoires in COVID-19. Sequenced by immunoSEQ multiplex PCR; TCRdb stores in-frame clones only, minus some. The sample yields under 80,000 clones, less than 90% seen once. The sequenced material came from peripheral blood. The receptors derive from a man aged 50 to 59 with active COVID-19.

J is TRBJ2-7 and V is TRBV7-2, with TRBD2 identical over 13 bases. The CDR3 extends over 16 amino acids. From germline, CDR1 is SGHTA and CDR2 FQGNSA. The J segment lost 1 base and the V segment lost 3 bases, leaving 3 bases of the junction unmatched. Written as DNA, the CDR3 is TGTGCCAGCAGCTTGGGACTAGCGGGGAGGTCCTACGAGCAGTACTTC. Encoded protein: CASSLGLAGRSYEQYF.

CDR3 coding DNA: TGTGCCAGCAGCTTAGGACCGACTCCGGGACAGGGGAAGAGGGGCTACACCTTC. The encoded protein is CASSLGPTPGQGKRGYTF. The chain joins TRBV7-8 to TRBJ1-2; 10 nucleotides line up with TRBD1. The germline V gene has CDR1 SGHVS and CDR2 FQNEAQ. V lost 1 base and J lost 8; bases outside the gene matches: 16. The CDR3 is 18 residues long. Drawing the rest from reference TRBV7-8 and TRBJ1-2, the complete variable domain is GAGVSQSPRYKVAKRGQDVALRCDPISGHVSLFWYQQALGQGPEFLTYFQNEAQLDKSGLPSDRFFAERPEGSVSTLKIQRTQQEDSAVYLCASSLGPTPGQGKRGYTFGSGTRLTVV.

The gene calls are TRBV6-6 and TRBJ2-7, with 14 bases lining up with TRBD2. This CDR3 contains 15 residues. Germline lookup yields CDR1 MNHNY and CDR2 SVGAGI (reference sequence). The trim removed 7 bases at V and 3 bases at J, leaving 5 bases unmatched. Here the CDR3 DNA reads TGTGCCAGCAAAGAAGGGACTAGCGGGAGCTACGAGCAGTACTTC. Translated, it gives CASKEGTSGSYEQYF.

V and J are TRBV7-3 and TRBJ2-1; D perhaps matches TRBD2 (5 bases). Germline V lookup: CDR1 SGHTA, CDR2 FQGTGA. V shed 6 bases and J shed 10 bases, with 16 bases lying between them. This CDR3 is built from 13 residues. In DNA form, the CDR3 reads TGTGCCAGCAGACTAGTTCAGACTGGGGAGCAGTTCTTC. This translates into CASRLVQTGEQFF.

This chain links TRBV7-6 with TRBJ2-2; a weak D match, TRBD2 (6 bases). The germline V gene has CDR1 SGHVS and CDR2 FNYEAQ. CDR3 length equals 16 residues. V was trimmed by 3 bases and J by 6 bases, leaving 17 bases between them. Written as DNA, the CDR3 is TGTGCCAGCAGCTTCCCAACTAGCAAGGACGCCGGGGAGCTGTTTTTT. It yields the protein CASSFPTSKDAGELFF.

In its sample, this clone was seen once. This chain joins TRBV7-8 and TRBJ1-2, with 12 bases identical to TRBD1. Germline loops: CDR1 SGHVS, CDR2 FQNEAQ. CDR3 length: 15 amino acids. The V and J ends lost 4 bases and 5 bases, in that order; junction bases with no gene match: 5. CDR3 bases: TGTGCCAGCAGCTCCGGGGACAGGGGGCTGTATGGCTACACCTTC. Amino acid sequence: CASSSGDRGLYGYTF.

The V and J genes are TRBV4-2 and TRBJ2-1; 9 bases match TRBD2. The V and J ends lost 0 bases and 6 bases, in that order; junction bases with no gene match: 6. There are 16 residues in the CDR3. Germline CDR1 reads LGHNA; CDR2 reads YNFKEQ. CDR3 amino acids: CASSQDQGSGGNEQFF. The CDR3 bases are TGTGCCAGCAGCCAAGATCAAGGTAGCGGGGGCAATGAGCAGTTCTTC.

The rearrangement joins TRBV5-1 to TRBJ2-6; no reliable D call. Trimming removed 8 bases from V and 0 bases from J, with 9 bases in between. CDR3 length equals 14 residues. Per the germline V gene, CDR1 is SGHRS and CDR2 is YFSETQ. The CDR3 protein is CASNEYSGANVLTF. The DNA for the CDR3 is TGCGCCAGTAACGAGTACTCTGGGGCCAACGTCCTGACTTTC.

The rearrangement links TRBV10-2 to TRBJ2-1; 10 bases are a match to TRBD2. Trimming cost V 6 bases and J 4 bases; bases outside gene matches: 15. This CDR3 has 18 residues. Germline CDR1 WSHSY, CDR2 SAAADI. CDR3 in amino acids: CASRTLASGGTDYNEQFF. The CDR3 bases are TGCGCCAGCAGGACTTTAGCTAGCGGGGGAACCGATTACAATGAGCAGTTCTTC.

The V and J genes are TRBV2 and TRBJ1-5; TRBD1 agrees at 8 bases. Germline loops: CDR1 SNHLY, CDR2 FYNNEI. The CDR3 extends over 15 amino acids. V was pared by 5 bases and J by 2 bases, with 5 bases of the junction left unmatched. CDR3 region: CASSRTGYGNQPQHF. The CDR3 DNA follows: TGTGCCAGCAGTAGGACAGGGTATGGCAATCAGCCCCAGCATTTT.

V and J are TRBV24-1 and TRBJ2-4, with a possible D match to TRBD2 (6 bases). V was pared by 3 bases and J by 0 bases, with 17 bases between. There are 18 residues in the CDR3. Germline CDR1 is KGHDR and CDR2 is SFDVKD. The CDR3 protein is CATSDTKDYGGAKNIQYF. The CDR3 bases are TGTGCCACCAGTGATACCAAGGACTACGGGGGAGCCAAAAACATTCAGTACTTC.